This T cell receptor beta chain was captured in a study of brain T cells in children with intractable seizures (dated by TCRdb to the early 2020s). In terms of the full investigation: Resected brain tissue from about 48 pediatric epilepsy surgery cases was initially screened for immune gene transcripts with a NanoString immunology panel. Among the roughly twelve selected surgery cases, eight also had pre-surgery blood sequenced, leaving four with brain tissue only.

TCR beta chain sequences were generated from genomic DNA using the immunoSEQ assay. In the authors' own workflow: CDR3 sequences that did not begin with the conserved framework cysteine at position 104 were removed by hand. To get clonality, the normalized Shannon's Diversity Index was subtracted from one, giving values from 0 (maximal diversity) to 1 (oligoclonal). To check whether a given CDR3 had different frequencies in two samples, for example brain versus blood, chi-squared comparison-of-proportions tests were used. Public clonotypes were found through immuneACCESS searches, while the VDJdb browser was used to judge similarity to known antiviral clonotypes. TCRdb's version of the immuneACCESS table is confined to in-frame rearrangements and falls short of the full clone set. An unresolved V gene accounts for under half of the shortfall where checked; the remainder is of unknown origin. V and J calls and clone size are as listed in that table; D and trimming were resolved from the DNA. Recorded for this sample are 340,000 or so clones; approximately 93% of them occurred a single time. The ten largest clonotypes hold about 5.8% of the sample.

Beyond this particular receptor, the publication reports: Because pre- and post-surgery blood were sequenced to different depths, clones absent from the pre-surgery sample may reflect undersampling. The patients' HCMV serostatus was not known, and viral specificity was inferred solely from CDR3 sequence similarity.

The time point label, as the study defines it: blood from clinic visit 5 months post-surgery; TSC patient then seizure free. The surgery cases with the highest brain T cell transcript signatures were chosen for TCR beta chain sequencing of brain tissue, and also of blood when blood was available. Before surgery, patients had received at least one anti-epileptic drug. The TCR-sequenced patients were children whose drug-resistant epilepsy was caused by tuberous sclerosis complex, focal cortical dysplasia, Rasmussen encephalitis or hemimegalencephaly. Bulk genomic DNA was extracted from unsorted brain tissue and whole blood with the Monarch genomic DNA purification kit. Taken from cysteine to phenylalanine, the CDR3 has 13 residues. Of all the DNA, just the CDR3 is kept, 39 bases in frame from base 1. Sequences SSHAT (CDR1) and FNYEAQ (CDR2) are obtained from the germline V gene (reference sequence).

For this clone: Its antigen is unknown. The junction departs from the called germline gene at one end, perhaps through a read error.

The TCR comes from a boy under three years old with tuberous sclerosis and intractable seizures. Source: peripheral blood, taken about 5 months after surgery. Recombination connected TRBV7-7 to TRBJ2-5; TRBD2 is a possible D gene, resting on 6 matching bases. This receptor carries the CDR3 CASSLGTSETQYF. The DNA reads as follows: TGTGCTAGCAGCTTAGGGACTTCGGAGACCCAGTACTTC.